This paragraph reports one T cell receptor beta chain. The protocol was immunoSEQ multiplex PCR, while the TCRdb copy is restricted to in-frame clones and leaves out a portion. This sample yields over 80,000 clones, of which approximately 79% are seen a single time; around a sixth belongs to the top ten. The data are from a study of blood T cell repertoires in COVID-19. Turning to the study itself: Nucleic acid was either cDNA or gDNA, and it came from T cells, B-cell-depleted T cells, or PBMCs.

Germline CDR1 SGDLS, CDR2 YYNGEE. Trimming cost V 0 bases and J 3 bases; bases outside gene matches: 5. This CDR3 contains 16 residues. The sequenced sample consisted of peripheral blood. The receptor was derived from an elderly woman with active or convalescent COVID-19. The chain recombines TRBV9 with TRBJ2-2; 7 nucleotides match TRBD2. The CDR3 spells CASSVAWGGDTGELFF. The CDR3 coding sequence is TGTGCCAGCAGCGTAGCATGGGGAGGGGACACCGGGGAGCTGTTTTTT. The full variable domain, completed using reference TRBV9 and TRBJ2-2, is DSGVTQTPKHLITATGQRVTLRCSPRSGDLSVYWYQQSLDQGLQFLIQYYNGEERAKGNILERFSAQQFPDLHSELNLSSLELGDSALYFCASSVAWGGDTGELFFGEGSRLTVL.